Listed here are 28 T cell receptor beta chains from one sample, sequenced in a study of blood T cell repertoires in COVID-19. Assay used: immunoSEQ multiplex PCR; TCRdb lists only in-frame clones, some missing. The data hold 390,000 or so clones, with about nine tenths observed a single time. Sequencing was performed on peripheral blood. Receptors were obtained from a woman in her twenties or thirties with active or convalescent COVID-19.

This clone was counted between two and nine times. V gene TRBV2 combines with J gene TRBJ1-1; the D is unclear. This CDR3 is built from 10 residues. The V and J ends lost 5 bases and 8 bases respectively, with 6 bases between them. The V gene's germline CDR1 is SNHLY and CDR2 FYNNEI. Here the CDR3 reads CASSSREAFF. The CDR3 region has the DNA TGTGCCAGCAGTTCCAGAGAAGCTTTCTTT.

The rearrangement uses TRBV7-2 and TRBJ1-2; 9 bases map to TRBD1. The CDR3 totals 13 residues. Germline CDR1 reads SGHTA; CDR2 reads FQGNSA. The V segment lost 4 bases and the J segment 7 bases; nucleotides outside the gene matches: 4. DNA of the CDR3: TGTGCCAGCAGCTCCGGGACAGGGAGTGGCTACACCTTC. Translating it yields CASSSGTGSGYTF. Filled out from reference TRBV7-2 and TRBJ1-2, the complete variable domain reads GAGVSQSPSNKVTEKGKDVELRCDPISGHTALYWYRQSLGQGLEFLIYFQGNSAPDKSGLPSDRFSAERTGGSVSTLTIQRTQQEDSAVYLCASSSGTGSGYTFGSGTRLTVV.

This sequence joins TRBV2 and TRBJ2-3; TRBD2 matches at 12 bases. From germline, CDR1 is SNHLY and CDR2 FYNNEI. This CDR3 has 17 amino acids. J was trimmed by 4 bases and V by 8 bases; bases with no gene match: 13. In DNA form, the CDR3 reads TGTGCCAGCTCCGGGATGGCTAGCGGGAGGGCCTCAGATACGCAGTATTTT. Translation gives CASSGMASGRASDTQYF.

The V gene is TRBV18, the J gene TRBJ2-2; perhaps TRBD1 as D (6 bases). V was cut by 5 bases and J by 0 bases, with 13 bases left in between. Germline CDR1 is KGHSH and CDR2 is LQKENI. CDR3 length: 16 residues. The CDR3 sequence is CASSNSGHPNTGELFF. For the CDR3, the DNA is TGTGCCAGCTCAAACTCGGGACATCCGAACACCGGGGAGCTGTTTTTT.

The rearrangement joins TRBV7-2 to TRBJ2-3; no firm D call. Trimming shortened V by 5 bases and J by 2 bases, and 14 bases separated the two germline ends. The CDR3 runs to 15 residues. In germline, CDR1 is SGHTA, CDR2 FQGNSA. This CDR3 reads CASSRIAGSTDTQYF. The CDR3 nucleotides read TGTGCCAGCAGCCGTATAGCCGGATCCACAGATACGCAGTATTTT.

This rearrangement joins TRBV20-1 to TRBJ2-5, with D hard to call. Germline V CDR1 and CDR2: DFQATT, SNEGSKA (reference sequence). The length of the CDR3 is 10 residues. V dropped 8 bases and J dropped 5 bases, with 9 bases sitting between them. DNA for the CDR3: TGCAGTTTAGAACGGGAGACCCAGTACTTC. This translates into CSLERETQYF.

The chain employs TRBV5-1 and TRBJ1-1, with D tentatively TRBD1 (6 bases). V lost 6 bases to trimming and J lost 10 bases, with 13 bases between them. CDR1 SGHRS and CDR2 YFSETQ come from the germline V gene. This CDR3 has 11 amino acids. CDR3 protein: CASTGGIVAFF. The CDR3, as DNA: TGCGCCAGCACGGGGGGCATTGTAGCTTTCTTT.

The CDR3 sequence is CASSQEGPYEQYF. CDR3 nucleotide sequence: TGTGCCAGCAGTCAGGAGGGCCCCTACGAGCAGTACTTC. The chain has TRBV2 and TRBJ2-7; a possible D gene is TRBD2 (6 bases). Germline V gene lookup returns CDR1 SNHLY and CDR2 FYNNEI. The CDR3 is 13 residues long. The germline V and J ends were trimmed by 5 bases and 2 bases, with 10 bases remaining between them.

This clone was recorded once. The chain links TRBV23-1 to TRBJ1-5; D is unresolved. TRBV23-1 is annotated as an ORF whose role is uncertain. V lost 3 bases and J lost 4, with 13 bases in between. The CDR3 contains 15 residues. The CDR3 region is CASSHPGRGNQPQHF. For the CDR3, the DNA is TGCGCCAGCAGTCATCCCGGACGAGGGAATCAGCCCCAGCATTTT.

The rearrangement joins TRBV2 to TRBJ1-6; TRBD1 aligns across 10 bases. The CDR3 runs 15 residues. The germline V gene has CDR1 SNHLY and CDR2 FYNNEI. V gave up 6 bases and J gave up 8 bases; unmatched junction bases: 7. The CDR3 nucleotides are TGTGCCAGCAGGGTCGGACAGGGGGAGTATTCACCCCTCCACTTT. This translates into CASRVGQGEYSPLHF.

The gene calls are TRBV5-1 and TRBJ1-1, with TRBD1 matching over 7 bases. CDR1 SGHRS and CDR2 YFSETQ come from the germline V gene. The V gene end was trimmed by 3 bases and the J gene end by 11 bases; junction bases not matched to a gene: 10. This CDR3 comprises 13 residues. The CDR3 bases are TGCGCCAGCAGCTCGGGACAGAAGATTGAGGCTTTCTTT. It translates to CASSSGQKIEAFF.

A word on this clone: One end of the junction varies from germline; a read error may be responsible. V and J are TRBV3-1 (or the pseudogene TRBV3-2) and TRBJ2-5; 7 bases align to TRBD2. Germline CDR1 reads LGHDT; CDR2 reads YNNKEL (reference sequence). The CDR3 is 18 residues long. The CDR3 protein is CASSQDLLGGHYQKTQYF. In DNA form, the CDR3 reads TGTGCCAGCAGCCAAGATCTGTTGGGAGGGCATTACCAAAAGACCCAGTACTTC.

Comment on this clone: Other nucleotide sequences in the sample specify the same CDR3. V gene TRBV18 combines with J gene TRBJ1-5; D gene unclear. Germline CDR1 reads KGHSH; CDR2 reads LQKENI. Trimming removed 2 bases from V and 3 bases from J, with 8 bases in between. The CDR3 totals 14 residues. The CDR3 nucleotides read TGTGCCAGCTCACCAGGTACAGACAATCAGCCCCAGCATTTT. This sequence encodes CASSPGTDNQPQHF.

The chain carries TRBV5-4 and TRBJ2-1; 8 nucleotides align to TRBD2. Germline CDR1 reads SGHNT; CDR2 reads YYREEE (reference sequence). This CDR3 is 14 amino acids long. Trimming at V came to 4 bases and at J to 4 bases, leaving 4 bases not matched to a gene. DNA of the CDR3: TGTGCCAGCAGCGCGGGGGGCCCGTACAATGAGCAGTTCTTC. It is translated as CASSAGGPYNEQFF.

V usage is TRBV2 and J usage is TRBJ1-2; D remains unclear. The V and J ends lost 8 bases and 8 bases respectively, with 15 bases between them. Germline V gene sequence: CDR1 SNHLY, CDR2 FYNNEI. The CDR3 contains 12 residues. DNA of the CDR3: TGTGCCAGCCAAGCGGAGCAAACAGGCTACACCTTC. Translating gives CASQAEQTGYTF.

The rearrangement links TRBV19 to TRBJ1-5; D call uncertain. This CDR3 comprises 14 residues. From germline, CDR1 is LNHDA and CDR2 SQIVND (reference sequence). The ends were cut back, 9 bases at V and 3 bases at J, with 15 bases in the middle. The CDR3 sequence is CASWNIGDNQPQHF. CDR3 DNA: TGTGCCAGCTGGAACATCGGGGACAATCAGCCCCAGCATTTT. Filled out from reference TRBV19 and TRBJ1-5, the complete variable domain reads DGGITQSPKYLFRKEGQNVTLSCEQNLNHDAMYWYRQDPGQGLRLIYYSQIVNDFQKGDIAEGYSVSREKKESFPLTVTSAQKNPTAFYLCASWNIGDNQPQHFGDGTRLSIL.

The chain uses TRBV2 and TRBJ1-4, with D possibly TRBD1 on 5 matching bases. V dropped 2 bases and J dropped 0 bases, with 10 bases sitting between them. The CDR3 has 16 amino acids. CDR1 and CDR2 (germline): SNHLY, FYNNEI. The CDR3 bases are TGTGCCAGCAGTGAAAGGGGAATCTCAACTAATGAAAAACTGTTTTTT. Residues: CASSERGISTNEKLFF.

This clone turned up a few times. The chain combines TRBV6-5 with TRBJ1-1; TRBD1 aligns across 7 bases. Trimming at V came to 6 bases and at J to 0 bases, leaving 1 base not matched to a gene. The CDR3 is made up of 13 amino acids. Looked up from germline, CDR1 is MNHEY and CDR2 is SVGAGI. CDR3 nucleotides: TGTGCCAGCAGGGGACAGCTGAACACTGAAGCTTTCTTT. This gives the protein CASRGQLNTEAFF.

As to this clone: This same CDR3 is encoded by further DNA sequences in the sample. This chain connects TRBV12-3 or TRBV12-4 to TRBJ1-3; no clear D. V was shortened by 6 bases and J by 0 bases, with 6 bases between the two germline ends. The CDR3 consists of 13 residues. In DNA form, the CDR3 reads TGTGCCAGCAGCACAAGCTCTGGAAACACCATATATTTT. The encoded protein is CASSTSSGNTIYF.

On this clone itself: Other DNA sequences in the same sample also yield this CDR3. CDR3 amino acids: CASRDSSYNEQFF. CDR3 bases: TGTGCCAGCAGGGACAGCTCCTACAATGAGCAGTTCTTC. The genes are TRBV6-5 and TRBJ2-1; perhaps TRBD1 as D (6 bases). Germline V gene lookup returns CDR1 MNHEY and CDR2 SVGAGI. V lost 6 bases and J 0 bases, leaving 6 bases between the germline ends. The CDR3 consists of 13 residues.

V usage is TRBV6-5 and J usage is TRBJ1-3; no clear D. The CDR3 contains 15 residues. The V end was cut by 3 bases, the J end by 3 bases, with 12 bases between. The germline CDR1 and CDR2 sequences are MNHEY and SVGAGI. In DNA form, the CDR3 reads TGTGCCAGCAGTTATACGACGGAGCATGGAAACACCATATATTTT. Translating it yields CASSYTTEHGNTIYF.

The rearrangement links TRBV5-1 to TRBJ2-7, with 8 bases that match TRBD1. The trim removed 2 bases at V and 6 bases at J, leaving 4 bases unmatched. The length of the CDR3 is 13 residues. In germline, CDR1 is SGHRS, CDR2 YFSETQ. The CDR3 sequence: CASSFRQGSEQYF. The CDR3 region has the DNA TGCGCCAGCAGCTTCCGACAGGGGAGCGAGCAGTACTTC.

V and J are TRBV5-4 and TRBJ2-5; 11 bases fit TRBD1. With 4 bases clipped from V and 5 bases from J, the junction kept 7 bases outside the gene matches. The length of the CDR3 is 15 residues. The germline gives CDR1 SGHNT, CDR2 YYREEE (reference sequence). This chain's CDR3 is CASSTPGTGGETQYF. DNA for the CDR3: TGTGCCAGCAGCACCCCCGGGACAGGGGGTGAGACCCAGTACTTC.

V is TRBV7-8 and J is TRBJ2-6, with 10 bases identical to TRBD2. Unmatched junction bases numbered 2, after V lost 5 bases and J lost 1 base. Germline V CDR1 and CDR2: SGHVS, FQNEAQ. This CDR3 is 16 amino acids long. This CDR3 is CASSRSGGSGANVLTF. CDR3 DNA: TGTGCCAGCAGCCGTAGCGGGGGGTCTGGGGCCAACGTCCTGACTTTC.

V usage is TRBV30 and J usage is TRBJ2-5, with a tentative D call TRBD2 (6 bases). Germline CDR1 is GTSNPN and CDR2 is SVGIG (reference sequence). With 3 bases removed from V and 2 bases from J, the gap between germline ends came to 16 bases. This CDR3 is 15 amino acids long. CDR3 protein: CAWSRPGGTQETQYF. CDR3 coding DNA: TGTGCCTGGAGCCGCCCTGGCGGGACTCAAGAGACCCAGTACTTC. Using reference TRBV30 and TRBJ2-5 for the parts outside the CDR3, the full variable domain is SQTIHQWPATLVQPVGSPLSLECTVEGTSNPNLYWYRQAAGRGLQLLFYSVGIGQISSEVPQNLSASRPQDRQFILSSKKLLLSDSGFYLCAWSRPGGTQETQYFGPGTRLLVL.

V is TRBV14 and J is TRBJ1-2, with D tentatively TRBD1 (5 bases). Looked up from germline, CDR1 is SGHDN and CDR2 is FVKESK. V lost 3 bases and J lost 4, with 12 bases in between. CDR3 length equals 14 residues. CDR3 sequence (DNA): TGTGCCAGCAGCCAGGGGCTTAAGGGCTATGGCTACACCTTC. It specifies CASSQGLKGYGYTF.

The chain employs TRBV5-1 and TRBJ2-7; 7 bases line up with TRBD2. V lost 6 bases and J lost 2; bases outside the gene matches: 8. The CDR3 is 14 residues long. Germline values: CDR1 SGHRS, CDR2 YFSETQ. The CDR3 DNA reads as TGCGCCAGCAAGGATGGGGGGGGTCCCTACGAGCAGTACTTC. Encoded protein: CASKDGGGPYEQYF.

This chain uses TRBV3-1 (or the pseudogene TRBV3-2) with TRBJ1-2; tentative D call: TRBD1 (6 bases). Trimming cost V 3 bases and J 5 bases, with 7 bases left between them. The length of the CDR3 is 12 residues. Germline CDR1 reads LGHDT; CDR2 reads YNNKEL (reference sequence). CDR3 protein: CASSQGAYGYTF. The CDR3 region has the DNA TGTGCCAGCAGCCAGGGGGCGTATGGCTACACCTTC.